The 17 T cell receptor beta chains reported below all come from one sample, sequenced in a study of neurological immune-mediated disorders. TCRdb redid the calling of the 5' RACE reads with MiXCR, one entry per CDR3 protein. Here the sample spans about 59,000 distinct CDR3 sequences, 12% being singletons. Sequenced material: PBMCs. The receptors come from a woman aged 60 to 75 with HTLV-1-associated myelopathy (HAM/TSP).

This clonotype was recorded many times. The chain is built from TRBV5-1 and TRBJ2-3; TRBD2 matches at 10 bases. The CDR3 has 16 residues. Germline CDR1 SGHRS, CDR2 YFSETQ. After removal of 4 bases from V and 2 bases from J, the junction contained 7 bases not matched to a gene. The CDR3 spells CASSPGTSEFTDTQYF. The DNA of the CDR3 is TGCGCCAGCAGCCCGGGGACTAGCGAATTCACAGATACGCAGTATTTT.

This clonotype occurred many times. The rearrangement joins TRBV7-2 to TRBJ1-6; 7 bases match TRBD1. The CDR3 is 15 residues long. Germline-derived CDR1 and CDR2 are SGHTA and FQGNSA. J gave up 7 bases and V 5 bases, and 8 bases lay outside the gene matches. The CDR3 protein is CASSPGQTKNSPLHF. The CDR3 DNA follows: TGTGCCAGCAGCCCGGGACAGACCAAAAATTCACCCCTCCACTTT.

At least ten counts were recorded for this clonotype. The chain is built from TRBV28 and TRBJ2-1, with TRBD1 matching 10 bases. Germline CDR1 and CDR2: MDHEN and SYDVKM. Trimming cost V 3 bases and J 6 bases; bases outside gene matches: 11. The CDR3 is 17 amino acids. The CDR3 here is CASSFSTGQGSFNEQFF. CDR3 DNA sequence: TGTGCCAGCAGTTTCTCTACGGGACAGGGGTCATTCAATGAGCAGTTCTTC.

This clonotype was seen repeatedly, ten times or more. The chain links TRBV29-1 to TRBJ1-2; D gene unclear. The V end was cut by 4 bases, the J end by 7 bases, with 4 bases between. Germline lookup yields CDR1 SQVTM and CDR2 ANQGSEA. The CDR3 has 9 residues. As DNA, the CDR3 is TGCAGCGTTGGCAGTGGCTACACCTTC. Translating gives CSVGSGYTF.

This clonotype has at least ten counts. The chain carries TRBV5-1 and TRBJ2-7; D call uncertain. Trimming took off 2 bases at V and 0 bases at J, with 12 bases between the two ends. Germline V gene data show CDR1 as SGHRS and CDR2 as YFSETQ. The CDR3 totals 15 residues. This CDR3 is CASSFEPATSYEQYF. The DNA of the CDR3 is TGCGCCAGCAGCTTTGAACCCGCAACCTCCTACGAGCAGTACTTC.

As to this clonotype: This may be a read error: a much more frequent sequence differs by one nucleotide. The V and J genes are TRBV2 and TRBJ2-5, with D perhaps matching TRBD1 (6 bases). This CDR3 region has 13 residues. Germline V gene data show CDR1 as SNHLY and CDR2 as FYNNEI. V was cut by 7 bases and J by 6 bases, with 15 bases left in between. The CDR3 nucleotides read TGTGCCAGCAAGGGGGAAGGGATGAAGACCCAGTACTTC. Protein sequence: CASKGEGMKTQYF.

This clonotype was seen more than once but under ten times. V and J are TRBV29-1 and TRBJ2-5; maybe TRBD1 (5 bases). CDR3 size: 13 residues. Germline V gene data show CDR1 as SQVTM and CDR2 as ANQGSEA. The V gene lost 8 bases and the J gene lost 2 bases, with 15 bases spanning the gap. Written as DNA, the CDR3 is TGCAGCACCAAACAGGATACTCAAGAGACCCAGTACTTC. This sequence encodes CSTKQDTQETQYF.

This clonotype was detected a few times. The CDR3 nucleotides read TGTGCCAGCAGTCCCTTTTCAGGGGTGAACACTGAAGCTTTCTTT. It codes for CASSPFSGVNTEAFF. V usage is TRBV6-1 and J usage is TRBJ1-1; D is perhaps TRBD1 (6 bases). This CDR3 has 15 residues. From germline, CDR1 is MNHNS and CDR2 SASEGT. V lost 5 bases and J 0 bases, leaving 13 bases between the germline ends.

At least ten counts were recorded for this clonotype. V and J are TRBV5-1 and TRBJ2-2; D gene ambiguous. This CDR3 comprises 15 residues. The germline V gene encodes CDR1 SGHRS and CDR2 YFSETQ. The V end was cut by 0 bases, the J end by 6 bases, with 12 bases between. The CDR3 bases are TGCGCCAGCAGCTTGGAGGCGGCCGCCGCCGGGGAGCTGTTTTTT. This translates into CASSLEAAAAGELFF.

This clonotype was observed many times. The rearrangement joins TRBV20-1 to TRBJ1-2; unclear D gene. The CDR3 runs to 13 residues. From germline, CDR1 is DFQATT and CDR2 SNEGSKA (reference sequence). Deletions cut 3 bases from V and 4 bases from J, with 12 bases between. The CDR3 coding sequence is TGCAGTGCTAGCCCAGGACTTGCCTATGGCTACACCTTC. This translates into CSASPGLAYGYTF.

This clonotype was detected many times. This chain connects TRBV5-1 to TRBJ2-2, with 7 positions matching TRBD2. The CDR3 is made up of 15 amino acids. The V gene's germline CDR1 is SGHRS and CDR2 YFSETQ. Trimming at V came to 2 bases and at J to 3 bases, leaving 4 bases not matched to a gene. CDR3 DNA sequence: TGCGCCAGCAGCTTCACTAGCGAAGACACCGGGGAGCTGTTTTTT. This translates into CASSFTSEDTGELFF.

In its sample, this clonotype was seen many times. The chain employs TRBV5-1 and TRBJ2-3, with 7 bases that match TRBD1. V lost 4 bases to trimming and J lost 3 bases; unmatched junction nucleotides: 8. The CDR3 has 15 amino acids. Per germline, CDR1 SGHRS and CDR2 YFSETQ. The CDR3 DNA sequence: TGCGCCAGCAGCCAGAGACAGGGCGGTACAGATACGCAGTATTTT. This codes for CASSQRQGGTDTQYF.

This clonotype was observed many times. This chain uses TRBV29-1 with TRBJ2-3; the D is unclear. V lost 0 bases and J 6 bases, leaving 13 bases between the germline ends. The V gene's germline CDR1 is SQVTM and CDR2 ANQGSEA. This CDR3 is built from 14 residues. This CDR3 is CSVEEGGIVDTQYF. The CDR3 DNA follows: TGCAGCGTTGAAGAGGGTGGAATAGTTGATACGCAGTATTTT.

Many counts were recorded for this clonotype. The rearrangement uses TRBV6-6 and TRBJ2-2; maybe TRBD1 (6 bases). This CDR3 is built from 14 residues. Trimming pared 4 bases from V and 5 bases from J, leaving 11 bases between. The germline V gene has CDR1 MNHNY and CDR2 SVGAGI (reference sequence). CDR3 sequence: CASSLQGSTGELFF. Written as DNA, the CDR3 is TGTGCCAGCAGTTTACAGGGTTCGACCGGGGAGCTGTTTTTT.

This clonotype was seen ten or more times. CDR3 loop: CASSLVSGINTGELFF. The CDR3 DNA reads TGTGCCAGCAGCTTAGTCAGCGGGATCAACACCGGGGAGCTGTTTTTT. The rearrangement uses TRBV7-9 and TRBJ2-2; 7 nucleotides align to TRBD2. V was clipped by 1 base and J by 2 bases; unmatched bases: 4. There are 16 residues in the CDR3. Germline V gene sequence: CDR1 SEHNR, CDR2 FQNEAQ (reference sequence). The full variable domain, rest sourced from reference TRBV7-9 and TRBJ2-2, is DTGVSQNPRHKITKRGQNVTFRCDPISEHNRLYWYRQTLGQGPEFLTYFQNEAQLEKSRLLSDRFSAERPKGSFSTLEIQRTEQGDSAMYLCASSLVSGINTGELFFGEGSRLTVL.

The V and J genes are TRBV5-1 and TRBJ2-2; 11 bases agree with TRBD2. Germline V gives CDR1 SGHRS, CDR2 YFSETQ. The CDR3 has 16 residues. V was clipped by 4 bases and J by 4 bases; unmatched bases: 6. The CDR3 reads CASSILAGEGTGELFF. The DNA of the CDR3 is TGCGCCAGCAGCATACTAGCGGGAGAGGGCACCGGGGAGCTGTTTTTT. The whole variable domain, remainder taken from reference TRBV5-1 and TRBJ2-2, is KAGVTQTPRYLIKTRGQQVTLSCSPISGHRSVSWYQQTPGQGLQFLFEYFSETQRNKGNFPGRFSGRQFSNSRSEMNVSTLELGDSALYLCASSILAGEGTGELFFGEGSRLTVL.

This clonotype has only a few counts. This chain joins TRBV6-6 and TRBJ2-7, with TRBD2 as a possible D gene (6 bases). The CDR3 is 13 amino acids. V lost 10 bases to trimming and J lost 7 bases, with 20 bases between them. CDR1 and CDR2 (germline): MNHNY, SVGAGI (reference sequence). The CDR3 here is CAMSPGLWGEQYF. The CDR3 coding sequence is TGTGCCATGTCTCCGGGACTCTGGGGGGAGCAGTACTTC.